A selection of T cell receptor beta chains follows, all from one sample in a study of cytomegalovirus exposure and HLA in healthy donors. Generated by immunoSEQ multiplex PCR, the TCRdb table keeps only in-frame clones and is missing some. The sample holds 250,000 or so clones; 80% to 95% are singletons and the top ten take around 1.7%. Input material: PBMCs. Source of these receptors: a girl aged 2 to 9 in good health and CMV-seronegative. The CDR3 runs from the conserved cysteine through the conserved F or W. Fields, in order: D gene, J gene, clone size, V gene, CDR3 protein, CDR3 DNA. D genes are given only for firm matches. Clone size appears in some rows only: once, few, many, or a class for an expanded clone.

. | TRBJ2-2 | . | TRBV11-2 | CASSLGGGGITGELFF | TGTGCCAGCAGCTTAGGTGGAGGGGGCATAACCGGGGAGCTGTTTTTT
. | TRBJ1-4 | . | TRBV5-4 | CASRPQGANEKLFF | TGTGCCAGCAGGCCACAGGGTGCTAATGAAAAACTGTTTTTT
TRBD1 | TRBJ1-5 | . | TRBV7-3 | CASSLTNRGSNQPQHF | TGTGCCAGCAGCTTAACAAACAGGGGTAGCAATCAGCCCCAGCATTTT
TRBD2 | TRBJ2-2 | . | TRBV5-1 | CASSLPSGRVNTGELFF | TGCGCCAGCAGCTTGCCTAGCGGGAGGGTTAACACCGGGGAGCTGTTTTTT
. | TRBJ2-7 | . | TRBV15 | CATSRDRGQGKSSYEQYF | TGTGCCACCAGCAGAGATCGTGGGCAGGGGAAGAGCTCCTACGAGCAGTACTTC
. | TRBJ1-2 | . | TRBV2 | CASSDFSSPGDDGYTF | TGTGCCAGCAGTGATTTCTCATCCCCAGGGGATGATGGCTACACCTTC
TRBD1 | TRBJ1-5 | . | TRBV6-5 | CASSDRASNQPQHF | TGTGCCAGCAGTGACAGGGCAAGCAATCAGCCCCAGCATTTT
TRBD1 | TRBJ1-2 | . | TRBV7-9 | CASSPLHSGTGRLKAGYTF | TGTGCCAGCAGCCCTTTACACTCCGGGACAGGGAGACTAAAGGCTGGCTACACCTTC
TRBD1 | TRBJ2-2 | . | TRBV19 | CASSRQGAGGTGELFF | TGTGCCAGTAGTAGGCAGGGGGCGGGTGGCACCGGGGAGCTGTTTTTT
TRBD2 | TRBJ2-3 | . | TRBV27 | CASALGWGGITDTQYF | TGTGCCAGCGCATTAGGATGGGGGGGGATCACAGATACGCAGTATTTT
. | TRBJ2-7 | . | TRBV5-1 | CASSLAGGLEQYF | TGCGCCAGCAGCTTGGCCGGGGGGCTCGAGCAGTACTTC
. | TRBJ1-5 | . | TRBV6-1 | CASSVEANQPQHF | TGTGCCAGCAGTGTGGAGGCCAATCAGCCCCAGCATTTT
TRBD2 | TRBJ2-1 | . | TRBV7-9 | CASSLALSGLAGRNEQFF | TGTGCCAGCAGCTTAGCGCTTTCGGGACTAGCGGGGCGCAATGAGCAGTTCTTC
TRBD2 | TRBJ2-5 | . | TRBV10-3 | CAISPLSGGALGETQYF | TGTGCCATCAGCCCCCTCAGCGGGGGGGCGTTAGGGGAGACCCAGTACTTC
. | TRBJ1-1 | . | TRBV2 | CASPLDPGKGGAFF | TGTGCCAGCCCTCTGGACCCAGGGAAAGGGGGAGCTTTCTTT
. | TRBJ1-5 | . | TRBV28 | CASSLGGGGQPQHF | TGTGCCAGCAGTTTAGGGGGGGGTGGTCAGCCCCAGCATTTT
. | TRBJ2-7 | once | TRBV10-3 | CAISDSYEQYF | TGTGCCATCAGTGACAGCTACGAGCAGTACTTC
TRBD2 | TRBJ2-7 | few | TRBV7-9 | CASTIGGLAGASSYEQYF | TGTGCCAGCACTATCGGGGGACTAGCGGGGGCAAGCTCCTACGAGCAGTACTTC
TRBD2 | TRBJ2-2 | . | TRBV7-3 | CASSLTAGTGELFF | TGTGCCAGCAGCTTAACAGCGGGAACCGGGGAGCTGTTTTTT
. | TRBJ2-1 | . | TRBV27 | CASSAYSNEQFF | TGTGCCAGCAGTGCCTACAGCAATGAGCAGTTCTTC
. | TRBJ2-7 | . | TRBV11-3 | CASSLAGATYEQYF | TGTGCCAGCAGCTTAGCAGGGGCCACCTACGAGCAGTACTTC
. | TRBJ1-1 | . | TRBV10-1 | CASASRVGTEAFF | TGCGCCAGCGCCAGCAGGGTTGGGACTGAAGCTTTCTTT
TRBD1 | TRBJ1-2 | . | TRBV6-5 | CASSLGTGGLYGYTF | TGTGCCAGCAGCTTAGGGACAGGAGGGCTCTATGGCTACACCTTC
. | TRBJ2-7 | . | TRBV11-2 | CASSPYYEQYF | TGTGCCAGCAGCCCGTACTACGAGCAGTACTTC
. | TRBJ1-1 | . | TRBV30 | CAWSVDQIMNTEAFF | TGTGCCTGGAGTGTAGATCAGATCATGAACACTGAAGCTTTCTTT
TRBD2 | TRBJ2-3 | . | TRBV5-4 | CASSTPREAQYF | TGTGCCAGCAGTACCCCCCGGGAGGCCCAGTATTTT
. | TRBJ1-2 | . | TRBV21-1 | CASSRLPGQGYGYTF | TGTGCCAGCAGCAGATTACCGGGACAGGGTTATGGCTACACCTTC
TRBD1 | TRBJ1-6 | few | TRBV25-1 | CASTLGQNSPLHF | TGTGCCAGCACCCTGGGACAGAATTCACCCCTCCACTTT
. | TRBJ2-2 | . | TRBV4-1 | CASSLNRETGELFF | TGCGCCAGCAGCCTCAACCGGGAAACCGGGGAGCTGTTTTTT
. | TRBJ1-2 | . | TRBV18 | CASSPGGVYGYTF | TGTGCCAGCTCACCAGGGGGCGTCTATGGCTACACCTTC
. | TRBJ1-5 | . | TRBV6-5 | CASALVVAQPQHF | TGTGCCAGCGCTCTGGTAGTCGCTCAGCCCCAGCATTTT
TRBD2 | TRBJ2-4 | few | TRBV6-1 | CASSGLAGDQNIQYF | TGTGCCAGCAGCGGACTAGCGGGAGACCAAAACATTCAGTACTTC
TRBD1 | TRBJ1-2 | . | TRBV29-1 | CSVVTKPGTGFDGYTF | TGCAGCGTTGTCACGAAACCTGGGACAGGGTTCGATGGCTACACCTTC
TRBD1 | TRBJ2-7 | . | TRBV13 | CASSYRDRETYEQYF | TGTGCCAGCAGCTACCGGGACAGGGAAACCTACGAGCAGTACTTC
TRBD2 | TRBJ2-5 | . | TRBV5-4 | CASSSQGIAGGETQYF | TGTGCCAGCAGCTCCCAAGGGATAGCGGGAGGAGAGACCCAGTACTTC
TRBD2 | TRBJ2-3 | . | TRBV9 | CASSGLAASSTDTQYF | TGTGCCAGCAGCGGACTAGCGGCATCTAGCACAGATACGCAGTATTTT
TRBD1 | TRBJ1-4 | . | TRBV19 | CATKGGGEKLFF | TGTGCCACCAAAGGGGGCGGGGAAAAACTGTTTTTT
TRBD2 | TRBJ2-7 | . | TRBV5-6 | CASSLAALRSGSPSYEQYF | TGTGCCAGCAGCTTGGCGGCCCTACGTAGCGGGAGCCCCTCCTACGAGCAGTACTTC
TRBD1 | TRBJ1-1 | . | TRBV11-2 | CASSLRQGISNTEAFF | TGTGCCAGCAGCTTGCGACAGGGAATTTCGAACACTGAAGCTTTCTTT
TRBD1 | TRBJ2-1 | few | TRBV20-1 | CSANRGGEQFF | TGCAGTGCAAACAGGGGTGGTGAGCAGTTCTTC
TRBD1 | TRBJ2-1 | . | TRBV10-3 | CAISTGQGNDEQFF | TGTGCCATCAGTACGGGACAGGGTAACGATGAGCAGTTCTTC
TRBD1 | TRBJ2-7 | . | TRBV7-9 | CASSLGQGVGEQYF | TGTGCCAGCAGCCTTGGACAGGGGGTCGGAGAGCAGTACTTC
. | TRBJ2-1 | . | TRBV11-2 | CASSRSDGNEQFF | TGTGCCAGCAGCCGAAGCGATGGGAATGAGCAGTTCTTC
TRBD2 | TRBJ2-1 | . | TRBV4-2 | CASSQALASGLYNEQFF | TGTGCCAGCAGCCAAGCCCTTGCTAGCGGACTATACAATGAGCAGTTCTTC
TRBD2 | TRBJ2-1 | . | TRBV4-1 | CASSQDTSGHHNEQFF | TGCGCCAGCAGCCAGGATACTAGCGGGCACCACAATGAGCAGTTCTTC
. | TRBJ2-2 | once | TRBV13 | CASSFFLNTGELFF | TGTGCCAGCAGCTTCTTCCTTAACACCGGGGAGCTGTTTTTT
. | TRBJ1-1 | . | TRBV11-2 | CASSLKTGTEAFF | TGTGCCAGCAGCTTAAAAACGGGCACTGAAGCTTTCTTT